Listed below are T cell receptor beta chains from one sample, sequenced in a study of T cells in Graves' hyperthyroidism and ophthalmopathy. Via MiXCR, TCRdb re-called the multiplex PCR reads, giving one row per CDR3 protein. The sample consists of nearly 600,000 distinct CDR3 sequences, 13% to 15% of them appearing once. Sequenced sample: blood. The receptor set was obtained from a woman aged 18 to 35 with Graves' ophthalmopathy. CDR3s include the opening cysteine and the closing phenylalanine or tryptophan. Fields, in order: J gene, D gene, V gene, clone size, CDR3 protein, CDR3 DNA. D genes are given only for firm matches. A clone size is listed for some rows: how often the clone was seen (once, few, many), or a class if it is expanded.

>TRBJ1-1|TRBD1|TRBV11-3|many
CASSTRQGNTEAFF
TGTGCCAGCAGCACCAGACAGGGAAACACTGAAGCTTTCTTT
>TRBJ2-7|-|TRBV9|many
CASSVGPYYEQYF
TGTGCCAGCAGCGTGGGTCCCTACTACGAGCAGTACTTC
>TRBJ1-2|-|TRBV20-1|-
CSAVDRRKSYTF
TGCAGTGCCGTGGACCGTCGCAAAAGCTACACCTTC
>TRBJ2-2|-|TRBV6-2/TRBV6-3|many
CASSYPVDGGELFF
TGTGCCAGCAGTTACCCCGTCGATGGCGGGGAGCTGTTTTTT
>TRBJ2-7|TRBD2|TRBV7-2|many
CASRPRLAGLYEQYF
TGTGCCAGCCGCCCGAGGTTAGCGGGACTCTACGAGCAGTACTTC
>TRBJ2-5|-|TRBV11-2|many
CASSLGVLETQYF
TGTGCCAGCAGCTTAGGAGTATTAGAGACCCAGTACTTC
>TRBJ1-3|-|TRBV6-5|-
CASSYSQGWGTIYF
TGTGCCAGCAGTTACTCACAGGGTTGGGGCACCATATATTTT
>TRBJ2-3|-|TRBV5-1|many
CASSFGGTASVSTDTQYF
TGCGCCAGCAGCTTCGGGGGCACGGCTAGCGTTAGCACAGATACGCAGTATTTT
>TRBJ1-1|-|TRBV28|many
CASSFWSQGLNTEAFF
TGTGCCAGCAGTTTCTGGTCCCAGGGACTGAACACTGAAGCTTTCTTT
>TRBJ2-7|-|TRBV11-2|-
CASSSTTGPRGSYEQYF
TGTGCCAGCAGCTCTACCACCGGACCTCGTGGGTCCTACGAGCAGTACTTC
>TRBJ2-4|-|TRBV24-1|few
CATRAGGTGKNIQYF
TGTGCCACCAGGGCTGGGGGAACAGGCAAAAACATTCAGTACTTC
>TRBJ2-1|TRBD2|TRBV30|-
CAWNKLARGDNEQFF
TGTGCCTGGAATAAACTAGCGCGGGGCGACAATGAGCAGTTCTTC
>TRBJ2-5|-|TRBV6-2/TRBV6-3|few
CASSYPGLLGETQYF
TGTGCCAGCAGTTACCCGGGACTCTTGGGTGAGACCCAGTACTTC
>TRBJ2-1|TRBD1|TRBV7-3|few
CASSIGTGGLVEQFF
TGTGCCAGTAGTATTGGGACAGGGGGTTTGGTGGAGCAGTTCTTC
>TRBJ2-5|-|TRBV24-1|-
CATSDLTDQYF
TGTGCCACCAGTGATTTGACCGACCAGTACTTC
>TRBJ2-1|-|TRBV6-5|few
CASSYGDRVGEQFF
TGTGCCAGCAGTTACGGGGACCGAGTGGGTGAGCAGTTCTTC
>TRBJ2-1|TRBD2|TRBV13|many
CASRDSGAQGNEQFF
TGTGCCAGCAGGGATAGCGGGGCCCAGGGCAATGAGCAGTTCTTC
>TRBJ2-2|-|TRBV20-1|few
CSARDLLARDTGELFF
TGCAGTGCTAGAGATTTACTAGCCCGGGACACCGGGGAGCTGTTTTTT
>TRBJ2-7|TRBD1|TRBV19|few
CASSISTGAAYEQYF
TGTGCCAGTAGTATTAGCACAGGGGCGGCCTACGAGCAGTACTTC
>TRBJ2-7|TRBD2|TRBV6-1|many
CASSNRDYSYEQYF
TGTGCCAGCAGTAACCGGGACTACTCCTACGAGCAGTACTTC
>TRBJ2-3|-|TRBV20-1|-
CSASYSKTRDTQYF
TGCAGTGCTAGTTATTCGAAAACCCGAGATACGCAGTATTTT
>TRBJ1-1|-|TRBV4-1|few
CASSQVLTEPNTEAFF
TGCGCCAGCAGCCAAGTTTTGACAGAACCGAACACTGAAGCTTTCTTT
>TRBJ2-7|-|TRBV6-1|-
CASSTGTHTSYEQYF
TGTGCCAGCAGTACAGGGACGCATACCTCCTACGAGCAGTACTTC
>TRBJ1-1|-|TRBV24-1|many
CATSDGGTSGSTEAFF
TGTGCCACCAGTGATGGCGGGACCTCCGGGAGTACTGAAGCTTTCTTT
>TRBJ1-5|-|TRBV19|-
CASSIRLMGPQHF
TGTGCCAGTAGTATACGGCTCATGGGACCCCAGCATTTT
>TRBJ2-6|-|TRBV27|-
CASRDPGANVLTF
TGTGCCAGCCGGGACCCTGGGGCCAACGTCCTGACTTTC
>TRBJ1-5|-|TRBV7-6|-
CASLPGLRVSNQPQHF
TGTGCCAGTCTCCCGGGGTTGAGGGTGAGCAATCAGCCCCAGCATTTT
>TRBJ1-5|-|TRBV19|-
CASSIGGIIANQPQHF
TGTGCCAGTAGTATAGGAGGGATTATAGCAAATCAGCCCCAGCATTTT
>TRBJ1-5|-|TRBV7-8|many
CASSLTGAQHF
TGTGCCAGCAGCTTGACAGGTGCCCAGCATTTT
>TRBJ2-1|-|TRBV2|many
CASSEALGTNEQFF
TGTGCCAGCAGTGAAGCGCTAGGGACTAATGAGCAGTTCTTC
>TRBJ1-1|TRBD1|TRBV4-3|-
CASSNHDRAHTEAFF
TGCGCCAGCAGCAACCATGACAGGGCTCACACTGAAGCTTTCTTT
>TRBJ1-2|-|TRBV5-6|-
CASSTLAQLLYGYTF
TGTGCCAGCAGCACTTTGGCACAGCTCCTCTATGGCTACACCTTC
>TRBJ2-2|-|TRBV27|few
CASSSTGTRNTGELFF
TGTGCCAGCAGTTCGACCGGGACCCGAAACACCGGGGAGCTGTTTTTT
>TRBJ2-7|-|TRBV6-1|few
CASNSLSSYEQYF
TGTGCCAGCAACTCTTTATCCTCCTACGAGCAGTACTTC
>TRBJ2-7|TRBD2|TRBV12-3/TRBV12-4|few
CASSLGTSSEQYF
TGTGCCAGCAGTCTCGGGACTAGTTCCGAGCAGTACTTC
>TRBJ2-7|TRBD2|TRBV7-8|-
CASSVRLAGLYEQYF
TGTGCCAGCAGCGTTCGACTAGCGGGCCTCTACGAGCAGTACTTC
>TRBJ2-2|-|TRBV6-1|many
CGIARGTGELFF
TGTGGCATCGCCCGAGGCACCGGGGAGCTGTTTTTT
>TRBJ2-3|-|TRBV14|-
CASSEGLTEEYF
TGTGCCAGCAGCGAGGGACTCACCGAGGAGTATTTT
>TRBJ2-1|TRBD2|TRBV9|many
CASSVTGTSQNEQFF
TGTGCCAGCAGCGTCACCGGGACTAGTCAGAATGAGCAGTTCTTC
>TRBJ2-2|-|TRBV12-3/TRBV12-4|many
CASSPVVGADTGELFF
TGTGCCAGCAGCCCCGTCGTGGGGGCGGACACCGGGGAGCTGTTTTTT